Presented here are 3 T cell receptor beta chains from one specimen sequenced in a study of T cell responses to AZD1222 COVID-19 vaccine. The table came from immunoSEQ multiplex PCR; TCRdb's copy has only in-frame clones and leaves some out. The sample has 100,000 or so clones, around 86% seen once. The sequences come from peripheral blood, collected on day 0 of AZD1222 vaccination. The receptor set was obtained from an adult in good health.

This clone was counted only a few times. Other nucleotide sequences in the sample specify the same CDR3. The chain links TRBV5-1 to TRBJ1-2; no reliable D call. Per germline, CDR1 SGHRS and CDR2 YFSETQ. The CDR3 covers 14 residues. V dropped 0 bases and J dropped 0 bases, with 6 bases sitting between them. The CDR3 region has the DNA TGCGCCAGCAGCTTGGGAGGGACTAACTATGGCTACACCTTC. Its protein product is CASSLGGTNYGYTF.

The V and J genes are TRBV3-1 (or the pseudogene TRBV3-2) and TRBJ1-2; a possible D gene is TRBD1 (6 bases). V was pared by 1 base and J by 4 bases, with 7 bases between. CDR3 length: 13 amino acids. CDR1 and CDR2 from the germline V gene are LGHDT and YNNKEL (reference sequence). The CDR3 DNA is TGTGCCAGCAGCCAAGTCAGGGGCTATGGCTACACCTTC. This sequence encodes CASSQVRGYGYTF.

This clone is categorized as medium-sized. The chain has TRBV18 and TRBJ1-1; D is unclear. Germline-derived CDR1 and CDR2 are KGHSH and LQKENI. Between the trimmed V and J ends, which lost 1 base and 1 base, there was a span of 16 bases. This CDR3 has 17 amino acids. The CDR3 protein is CASSPLPPDSSNTEAFF. DNA of the CDR3: TGTGCCAGCTCACCACTCCCCCCGGACTCTTCGAACACTGAAGCTTTCTTT.